This record concerns one TCR beta chain sequence. The source of the sample is a study of blood T cell repertoires in COVID-19. On the study more broadly: Samples representing acute and convalescent COVID-19 were sourced from the United States, Italy and Spain.

Grouping used clinical history reported by participants in a survey and questionnaire. Symptom resolution, clearance, or two negative PCRs marked the recovered donors of Cohort 3. V was shortened by 5 bases and J by 4 bases, with 14 bases between the two germline ends. The CDR3 loop spans 14 amino acids. CDR1 and CDR2 (germline): SGHTA, FQGNSA. Authors' methods: Amplified reference gene primers provided the basis for estimating nucleated cell counts. Sequencing used immunoSEQ multiplex PCR; TCRdb keeps in-frame clones, though not all of them. The V and J calls and clone size are taken from that table; D and trimming were inferred from the DNA. The table shows over 350,000 clones, with around nine tenths occurring only once.

The sequencing input was PBMCs or T cells enriched from blood (not recorded which). The rearrangement links TRBV7-2 to TRBJ1-2; no definite D call. The TCR sequence derives from a woman between 45 and 65 years old who had recovered from COVID-19. The CDR3 reads CASSPSRRAYGYTF. The CDR3 nucleotides read TGTGCCAGCAGCCCCTCCCGGCGGGCCTATGGCTACACCTTC.